The 20 T cell receptor beta chains in this list originate from one sample, sequenced in a study of beta chain features in type 1 diabetes. Sequencing targeted expressed TCRB transcripts, as all isolated RNA had been reverse transcribed. The data were produced by immunoSEQ multiplex PCR, yet TCRdb's version contains in-frame clones alone and is incomplete. Among 400,000 to 600,000 clones listed, approximately 31% were seen once. The sample comprised naive CD4+ T cells from blood. The receptors here all came from a man aged 18 to 30 in good health.

V usage is TRBV11-2 and J usage is TRBJ2-5; D gene unclear. Between the trimmed V and J ends, which lost 4 bases and 5 bases, there was a span of 8 bases. CDR1 is SGHAT and CDR2 is FQNNGV in the germline V gene. The length of the CDR3 is 12 residues. The CDR3 nucleotides are TGTGCCAGCAGCTCCCAACGGGAGACCCAGTACTTC. It is translated as CASSSQRETQYF. Complete variable domain (other parts from reference TRBV11-2 and TRBJ2-5): EAGVAQSPRYKIIEKRQSVAFWCNPISGHATLYWYQQILGQGPKLLIQFQNNGVVDDSQLPKDRFSAERLKGVDSTLKIQPAKLEDSAVYLCASSSQRETQYFGPGTRLLVL.

This clone was detected a few times. The chain couples TRBV6-6 to TRBJ2-1; D perhaps matches TRBD2 (5 bases). Germline values: CDR1 MNHNY, CDR2 SVGAGI (reference sequence). Trimming pared 4 bases from V and 7 bases from J, leaving 11 bases between. The length of the CDR3 is 13 residues. CDR3 in DNA: TGTGCCAGCAGTTCCACTAGTACGAATGAGCAGTTCTTC. Encoded protein: CASSSTSTNEQFF.

Regarding this clone: A clone one base away is much larger, so this may be a read error. The identical CDR3 is also encoded by other nucleotide sequences in the sample. The CDR3, as DNA: TGTGCCAGCAGCTTGGCCAAAAACATTCAGTACTTC. This translates into CASSLAKNIQYF. The gene calls are TRBV5-6 and TRBJ2-4; no reliable D call. The V gene's germline CDR1 is SGHDT and CDR2 YYEEEE. With 0 bases removed from V and 2 bases from J, the gap between germline ends came to 0 bases. CDR3 size: 12 residues.

This clone has a handful of counts. The chain is built from TRBV5-1 and TRBJ2-7; 9 nucleotides match TRBD1. V lost 4 bases to trimming and J lost 0 bases; unmatched junction nucleotides: 5. The V gene's germline CDR1 is SGHRS and CDR2 YFSETQ. This CDR3 comprises 15 residues. The CDR3 region is CASSAGQGTSYEQYF. The CDR3 region has the DNA TGCGCCAGCAGCGCAGGACAGGGGACCTCCTACGAGCAGTACTTC.

J is TRBJ2-7 and V is TRBV29-1, with 8 bases identical to TRBD1. V lost 7 bases, J lost 1 base, and 6 bases stayed unmatched. Germline V gene sequence: CDR1 SQVTM, CDR2 ANQGSEA. The CDR3 totals 13 residues. CDR3 bases: TGCAGCGCTACGGACAGGGTATCCTACGAGCAGTACTTC. Translated: CSATDRVSYEQYF.

This chain uses TRBV6-5 with TRBJ2-7; no clear D. The V and J ends lost 3 bases and 2 bases respectively, with 17 bases between them. The CDR3 covers 16 residues. Germline V lookup: CDR1 MNHEY, CDR2 SVGAGI. Here the CDR3 reads CASSYSWLGGTYEQYF. The CDR3 DNA reads as TGTGCCAGCAGTTATAGTTGGCTAGGCGGAACCTACGAGCAGTACTTC.

This chain connects TRBV6-5 to TRBJ1-3; no clear D. The CDR3 runs 13 residues. With 4 bases removed from V and 0 bases from J, the gap between germline ends came to 4 bases. CDR1 is MNHEY, CDR2 SVGAGI, per germline. The CDR3 nucleotides read TGTGCCAGCAGTTCGCTCTCTGGAAACACCATATATTTT. Translation gives CASSSLSGNTIYF.

The V gene is TRBV2, the J gene TRBJ2-5; D not certain. This CDR3 is 11 amino acids long. Trimming took 8 bases from V and 4 from J, leaving 8 bases between them. Germline CDR1 and CDR2: SNHLY and FYNNEI. The CDR3 sequence: CASGLGETQYF. The CDR3 nucleotides read TGTGCCAGCGGCCTCGGAGAGACCCAGTACTTC.

The table lists this clone with a few counts. This rearrangement joins TRBV10-3 to TRBJ2-7, with 7 bases fitting TRBD2. J was trimmed by 3 bases and V by 3 bases; bases with no gene match: 5. The CDR3 is 14 amino acids. Germline CDR1 reads ENHRY; CDR2 reads SYGVKD. Here the CDR3 DNA reads TGTGCCATCAGTGACTCTAGCGGATACTACGAGCAGTACTTC. Its protein product is CAISDSSGYYEQYF.

The chain combines TRBV29-1 with TRBJ1-1; D possibly corresponds to TRBD1 (6 bases). The CDR3 runs to 13 residues. Trimming cost V 7 bases and J 6 bases, with 18 bases left between them. The germline CDR1 and CDR2 sequences are SQVTM and ANQGSEA. The CDR3 DNA follows: TGCAGCGCCCAGGGGTTCTCCCCAGCTGAAGCTTTCTTT. Its translation is CSAQGFSPAEAFF. The variable domain in full, with the rest retrieved from reference TRBV29-1 and TRBJ1-1, is SAVISQKPSRDICQRGTSLTIQCQVDSQVTMMFWYRQQPGQSLTLIATANQGSEATYESGFVIDKFPISRPNLTFSTLTVSNMSPEDSSIYLCSAQGFSPAEAFFGQGTRLTVV.

This clone was counted a few times. V and J are TRBV9 and TRBJ1-5; no clear D. The V gene lost 4 bases and the J gene lost 5 bases, with 10 bases spanning the gap. From germline, CDR1 is SGDLS and CDR2 YYNGEE. This CDR3 region has 13 residues. The CDR3 is CASSTDWDQPQHF. The CDR3 DNA sequence: TGTGCCAGCAGCACAGACTGGGATCAGCCCCAGCATTTT. Looking up the rest from reference TRBV9 and TRBJ1-5 gives the full variable domain: DSGVTQTPKHLITATGQRVTLRCSPRSGDLSVYWYQQSLDQGLQFLIQYYNGEERAKGNILERFSAQQFPDLHSELNLSSLELGDSALYFCASSTDWDQPQHFGDGTRLSIL.

The V call is TRBV29-1, the J call TRBJ1-2, with TRBD1 matching over 9 bases. CDR3 length: 13 amino acids. Losses at the gene ends were 6 bases for V and 8 bases for J; bases not matched to a gene: 10. Germline V gene sequence: CDR1 SQVTM, CDR2 ANQGSEA. The DNA of the CDR3 is TGCAGCGTAACTCCGGGACAGGGAGACGGCTACACCTTC. It yields the protein CSVTPGQGDGYTF.

This clone was recorded a few times. V gene TRBV25-1 combines with J gene TRBJ2-7; D ambiguous. The CDR3 runs 14 residues. Germline V gene data show CDR1 as MGHDK and CDR2 as SYGVNS. V lost 4 bases, J lost 4 bases, and 14 bases lay in between. The CDR3 DNA follows: TGTGCCAGCAGTGTGTCCCGAGGTTTTTACGAGCAGTACTTC. Protein sequence: CASSVSRGFYEQYF.

The V call is TRBV9, the J call TRBJ1-5; 7 nucleotides align to TRBD1. V lost 0 bases to trimming and J lost 5 bases; unmatched junction nucleotides: 2. Germline V CDR1 and CDR2: SGDLS, YYNGEE. The CDR3 is 14 amino acids. The CDR3 loop reads CASSVGDRYQPQHF. The CDR3, as DNA: TGTGCCAGCAGCGTAGGGGACAGATATCAGCCCCAGCATTTT.

DNA for the CDR3: TGTGCCAGCACCCTTCTAGGGGTAGCCAAAAACATTCAGTACTTC. Encoded protein: CASTLLGVAKNIQYF. This chain connects TRBV2 to TRBJ2-4, with D possibly matching TRBD1 (5 bases). V was cut by 7 bases and J by 0 bases, with 13 bases left in between. Germline values: CDR1 SNHLY, CDR2 FYNNEI. This CDR3 region has 15 residues.

The rearrangement links TRBV10-1 to TRBJ1-2; TRBD1 matches 7 bases. The CDR3 is made up of 13 amino acids. The germline CDR1 and CDR2 sequences are WNHNN and SYGVQD (reference sequence). V gave up 3 bases and J gave up 4 bases; unmatched junction bases: 2. The CDR3 loop reads CASSERQGYGYTF. The CDR3 DNA reads TGCGCCAGCAGTGAACGACAGGGCTATGGCTACACCTTC.

The CDR3 loop reads CASSPQTEVTYEQYF. The CDR3, as DNA: TGTGCCAGCTCACCCCAGACAGAAGTAACCTACGAGCAGTACTTC. The V call is TRBV18, the J call TRBJ2-5, with TRBD1 as a possible D gene (5 bases). The J call is doubtful: the DNA matches TRBJ2-7 better. Germline V CDR1 and CDR2: KGHSH, LQKENI. This CDR3 region has 15 residues.

The J gene is TRBJ2-7, the V gene TRBV5-1; TRBD2 agrees at 11 bases. The CDR3 is 15 residues long. Germline CDR1 SGHRS, CDR2 YFSETQ. V shed 2 bases, J shed 5 bases, and the junction held 6 bases outside the gene matches. The CDR3 loop is CASSLLAGVWNEQYF. CDR3 nucleotide sequence: TGCGCCAGCAGCTTACTAGCGGGAGTATGGAACGAGCAGTACTTC.

The chain recombines TRBV7-9 with TRBJ1-2; D is undetermined. The CDR3 has 14 residues. The V end lost 0 bases, the J end lost 0 bases, and 5 bases lay between the germline ends. Germline V gene lookup returns CDR1 SEHNR and CDR2 FQNEAQ (reference sequence). CDR3 nucleotide sequence: TGTGCCAGCAGCTTAGCTGGACCTAACTATGGCTACACCTTC. It translates to CASSLAGPNYGYTF.

This clone appeared a few times. The rearrangement uses TRBV4-3 and TRBJ2-1; 8 bases agree with TRBD1. Germline V gene sequence: CDR1 LGHNA, CDR2 YSLEER. V dropped 0 bases and J dropped 7; count of bases not matched to a gene: 5. The CDR3 runs to 15 residues. The CDR3 reads CASSQDPQGANEQFF. The DNA of the CDR3 is TGCGCCAGCAGCCAAGATCCCCAGGGGGCTAATGAGCAGTTCTTC.